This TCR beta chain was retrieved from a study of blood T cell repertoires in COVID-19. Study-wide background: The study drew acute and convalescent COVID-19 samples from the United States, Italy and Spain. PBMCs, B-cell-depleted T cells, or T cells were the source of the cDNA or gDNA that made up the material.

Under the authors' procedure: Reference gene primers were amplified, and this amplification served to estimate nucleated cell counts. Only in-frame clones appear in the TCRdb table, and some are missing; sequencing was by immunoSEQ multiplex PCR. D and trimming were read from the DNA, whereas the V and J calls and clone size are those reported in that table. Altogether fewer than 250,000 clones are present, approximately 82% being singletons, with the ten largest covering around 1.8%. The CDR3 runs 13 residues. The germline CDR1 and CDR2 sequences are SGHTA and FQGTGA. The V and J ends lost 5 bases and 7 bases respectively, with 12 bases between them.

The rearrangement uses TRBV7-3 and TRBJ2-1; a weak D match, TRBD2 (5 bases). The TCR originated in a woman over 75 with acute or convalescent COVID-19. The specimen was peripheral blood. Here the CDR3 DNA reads TGTGCCAGCAGCAGGTCCCCGGGGAATGAGCAGTTCTTC. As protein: CASSRSPGNEQFF. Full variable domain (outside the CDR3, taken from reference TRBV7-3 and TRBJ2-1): GAGVSQTPSNKVTEKGKYVELRCDPISGHTALYWYRQSLGQGPEFLIYFQGTGAADDSGLPNDRFFAVRPEGSVSTLKIQRTERGDSAVYLCASSRSPGNEQFFGPGTRLTVL.